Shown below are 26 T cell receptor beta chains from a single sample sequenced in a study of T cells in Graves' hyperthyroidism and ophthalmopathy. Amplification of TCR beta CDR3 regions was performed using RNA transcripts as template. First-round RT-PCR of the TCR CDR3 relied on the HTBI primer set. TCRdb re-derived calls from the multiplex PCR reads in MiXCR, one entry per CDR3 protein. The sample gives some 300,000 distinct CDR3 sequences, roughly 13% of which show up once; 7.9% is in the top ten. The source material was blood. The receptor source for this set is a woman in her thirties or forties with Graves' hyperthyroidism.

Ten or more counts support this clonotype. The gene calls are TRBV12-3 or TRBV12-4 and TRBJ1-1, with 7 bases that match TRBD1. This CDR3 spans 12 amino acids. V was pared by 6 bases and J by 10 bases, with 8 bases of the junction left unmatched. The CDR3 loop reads CASREGGAGAFF. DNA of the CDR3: TGTGCCAGCAGGGAAGGGGGCGCAGGAGCTTTCTTT.

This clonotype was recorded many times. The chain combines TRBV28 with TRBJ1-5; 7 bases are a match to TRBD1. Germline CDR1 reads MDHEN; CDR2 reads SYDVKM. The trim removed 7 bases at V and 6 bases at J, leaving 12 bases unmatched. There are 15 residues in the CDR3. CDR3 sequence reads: CASKIQGLLGQPQHF. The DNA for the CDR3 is TGTGCCAGCAAGATACAGGGGCTCCTGGGTCAGCCCCAGCATTTT. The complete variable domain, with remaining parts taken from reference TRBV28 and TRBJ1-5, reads DVKVTQSSRYLVKRTGEKVFLECVQDMDHENMFWYRQDPGLGLRLIYFSYDVKMKEKGDIPEGYSVSREKKERFSLILESASTNQTSMYLCASKIQGLLGQPQHFGDGTRLSIL.

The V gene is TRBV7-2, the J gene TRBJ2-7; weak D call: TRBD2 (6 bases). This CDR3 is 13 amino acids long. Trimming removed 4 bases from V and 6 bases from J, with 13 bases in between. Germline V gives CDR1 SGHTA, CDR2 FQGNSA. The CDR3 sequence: CASSSTTSREQYF. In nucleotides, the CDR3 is TGTGCCAGCAGCTCCACGACTAGTCGCGAGCAGTACTTC.

The CDR3 sequence: CASSRRLAGIYEQFF. The DNA of the CDR3 is TGCGCCAGCAGCCGTCGACTAGCGGGAATCTATGAGCAGTTCTTC. The chain joins TRBV4-1 to TRBJ2-1, with 11 bases aligning to TRBD2. V shed 4 bases, J shed 8 bases, and the junction held 7 bases outside the gene matches. This CDR3 has 15 amino acids. Germline CDR1 is MGHRA and CDR2 is YSYEKL.

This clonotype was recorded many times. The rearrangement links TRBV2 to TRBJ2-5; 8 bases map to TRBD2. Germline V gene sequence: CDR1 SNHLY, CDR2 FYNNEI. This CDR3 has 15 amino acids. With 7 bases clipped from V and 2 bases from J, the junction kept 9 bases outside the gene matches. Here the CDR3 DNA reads TGTGCCAGCACCTCTTTAGCGGGGAGACAAGAGACCCAGTACTTC. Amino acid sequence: CASTSLAGRQETQYF.

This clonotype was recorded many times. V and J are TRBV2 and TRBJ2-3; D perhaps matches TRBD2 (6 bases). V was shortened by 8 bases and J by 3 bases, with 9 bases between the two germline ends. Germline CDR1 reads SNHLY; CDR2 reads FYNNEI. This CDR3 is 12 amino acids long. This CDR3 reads CASGRFTDTQYF. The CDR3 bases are TGTGCCAGCGGGAGGTTTACAGATACGCAGTATTTT.

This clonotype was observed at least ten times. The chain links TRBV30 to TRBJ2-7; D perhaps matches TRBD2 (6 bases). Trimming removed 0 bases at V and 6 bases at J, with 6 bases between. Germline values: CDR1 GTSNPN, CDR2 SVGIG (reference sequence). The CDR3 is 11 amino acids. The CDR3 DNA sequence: TGTGCCTGGAGTGTGGGGGGCGAGCAGTACTTC. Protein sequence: CAWSVGGEQYF.

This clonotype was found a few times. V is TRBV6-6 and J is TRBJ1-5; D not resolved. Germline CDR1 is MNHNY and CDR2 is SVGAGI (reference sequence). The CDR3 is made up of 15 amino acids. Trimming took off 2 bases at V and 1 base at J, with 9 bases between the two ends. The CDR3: CASSYDPISNQPQHF. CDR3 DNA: TGTGCCAGCAGTTACGATCCGATAAGCAATCAGCCCCAGCATTTT.

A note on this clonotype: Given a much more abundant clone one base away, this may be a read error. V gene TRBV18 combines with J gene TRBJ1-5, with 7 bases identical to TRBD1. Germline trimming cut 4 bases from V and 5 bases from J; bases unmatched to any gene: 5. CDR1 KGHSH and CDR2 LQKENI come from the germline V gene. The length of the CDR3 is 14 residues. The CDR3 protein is CASSLGQVYQPQHF. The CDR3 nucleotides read TGTGCCAGCTCACTCGGACAGGTTTATCAGCCCCAGCATTTT. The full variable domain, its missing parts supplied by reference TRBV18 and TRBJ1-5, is NAGVMQNPRHLVRRRGQEARLRCSPMKGHSHVYWYRQLPEEGLKFMVYLQKENIIDESGMPKERFSAEFPKEGPSILRIQQVVRGDSAAYFCASSLGQVYQPQHFGDGTRLSIL.

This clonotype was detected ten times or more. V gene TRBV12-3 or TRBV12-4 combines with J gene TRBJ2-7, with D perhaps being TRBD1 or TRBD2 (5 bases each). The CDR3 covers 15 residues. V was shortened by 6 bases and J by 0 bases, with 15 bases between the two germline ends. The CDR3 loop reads CASRPGTDSSYEQYF. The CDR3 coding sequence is TGTGCCAGCAGACCTGGGACCGATAGCTCCTACGAGCAGTACTTC.

The CDR3 DNA is TGTGCCACCAGCTCCCGGGACAAGATCTACGAGCAGTACTTC. Its protein is CATSSRDKIYEQYF. The rearrangement links TRBV15 to TRBJ2-7, with a weak D call TRBD1 (6 bases). Trimming stripped 5 bases from V and 3 bases from J, with 14 bases between. The CDR3 runs 14 residues. Germline V lookup: CDR1 LNHNV, CDR2 YYDKDF (reference sequence).

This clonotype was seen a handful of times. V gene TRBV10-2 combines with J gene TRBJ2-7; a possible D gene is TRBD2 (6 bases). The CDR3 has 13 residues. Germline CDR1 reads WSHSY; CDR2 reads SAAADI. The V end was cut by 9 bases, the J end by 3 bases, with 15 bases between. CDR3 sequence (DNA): TGCGCCAGTTCGCCTAGCGCCTACTACGAGCAGTACTTC. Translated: CASSPSAYYEQYF.

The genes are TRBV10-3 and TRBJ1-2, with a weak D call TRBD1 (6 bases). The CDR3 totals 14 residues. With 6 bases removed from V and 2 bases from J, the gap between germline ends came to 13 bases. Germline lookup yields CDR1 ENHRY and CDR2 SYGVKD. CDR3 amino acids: CAISHRQENYGYTF. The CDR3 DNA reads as TGTGCCATCAGCCATAGACAGGAGAACTATGGCTACACCTTC.

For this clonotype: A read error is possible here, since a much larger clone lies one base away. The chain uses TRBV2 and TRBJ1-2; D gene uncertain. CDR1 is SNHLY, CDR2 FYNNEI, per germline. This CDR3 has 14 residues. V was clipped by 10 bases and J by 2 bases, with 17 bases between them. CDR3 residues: CANSRTRRNYGYTF. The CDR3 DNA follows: TGTGCCAACAGCCGGACGCGTCGGAACTATGGCTACACCTTC.

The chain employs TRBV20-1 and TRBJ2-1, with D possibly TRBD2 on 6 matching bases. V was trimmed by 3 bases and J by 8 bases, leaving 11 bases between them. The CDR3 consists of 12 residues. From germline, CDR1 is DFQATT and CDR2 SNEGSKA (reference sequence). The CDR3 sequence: CSASTGGYEQFF. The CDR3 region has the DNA TGCAGTGCTAGTACCGGGGGTTATGAGCAGTTCTTC.

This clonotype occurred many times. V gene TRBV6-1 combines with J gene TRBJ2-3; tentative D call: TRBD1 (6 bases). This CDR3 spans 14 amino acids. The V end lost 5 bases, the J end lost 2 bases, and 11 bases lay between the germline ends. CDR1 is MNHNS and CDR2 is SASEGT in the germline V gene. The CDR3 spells CASSIRQVTDTQYF. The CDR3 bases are TGTGCCAGCAGTATTCGACAGGTCACAGATACGCAGTATTTT.

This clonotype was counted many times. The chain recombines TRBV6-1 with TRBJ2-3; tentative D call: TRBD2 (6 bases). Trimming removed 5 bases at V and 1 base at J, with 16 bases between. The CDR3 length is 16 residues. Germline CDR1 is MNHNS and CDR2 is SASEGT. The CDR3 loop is CASSYPASEGTDTQYF. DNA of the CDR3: TGTGCCAGCAGTTACCCGGCTAGCGAGGGCACAGATACGCAGTATTTT.

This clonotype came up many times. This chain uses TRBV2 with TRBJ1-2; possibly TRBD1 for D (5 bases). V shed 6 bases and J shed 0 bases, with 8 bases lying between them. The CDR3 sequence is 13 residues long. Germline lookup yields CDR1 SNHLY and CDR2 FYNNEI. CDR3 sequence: CASRGVANYGYTF. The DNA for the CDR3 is TGTGCCAGCAGAGGGGTAGCTAACTATGGCTACACCTTC.

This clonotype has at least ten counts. CDR3 sequence: CATSRVIPGGAFF. The CDR3 DNA follows: TGTGCCACCAGCAGAGTGATCCCTGGCGGAGCTTTCTTT. The rearrangement joins TRBV15 to TRBJ1-1; no clear D. CDR1 is LNHNV, CDR2 YYDKDF, per germline (reference sequence). Trimming removed 1 base from V and 10 bases from J, with 13 bases in between. This CDR3 contains 13 residues.

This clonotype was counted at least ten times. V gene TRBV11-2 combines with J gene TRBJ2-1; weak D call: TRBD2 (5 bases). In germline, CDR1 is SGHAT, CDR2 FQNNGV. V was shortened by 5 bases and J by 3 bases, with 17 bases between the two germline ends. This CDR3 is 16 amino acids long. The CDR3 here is CASSPLKAVFYNEQFF. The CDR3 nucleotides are TGTGCCAGCAGCCCCCTCAAAGCGGTGTTCTACAATGAGCAGTTCTTC.

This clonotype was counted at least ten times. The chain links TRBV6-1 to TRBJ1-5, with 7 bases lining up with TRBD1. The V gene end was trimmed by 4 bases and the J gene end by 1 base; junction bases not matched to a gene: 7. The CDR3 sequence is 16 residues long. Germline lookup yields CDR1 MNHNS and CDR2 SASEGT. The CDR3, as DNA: TGTGCCAGCAGTGCCCGGGACAGAAGCAGCAATCAGCCCCAGCATTTT. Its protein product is CASSARDRSSNQPQHF.

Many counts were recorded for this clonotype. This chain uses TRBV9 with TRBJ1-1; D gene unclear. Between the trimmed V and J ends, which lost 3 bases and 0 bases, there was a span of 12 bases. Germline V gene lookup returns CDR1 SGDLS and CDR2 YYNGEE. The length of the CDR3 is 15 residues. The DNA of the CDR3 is TGTGCCAGCAGCGGGCCCACGATAATGAACACTGAAGCTTTCTTT. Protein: CASSGPTIMNTEAFF.

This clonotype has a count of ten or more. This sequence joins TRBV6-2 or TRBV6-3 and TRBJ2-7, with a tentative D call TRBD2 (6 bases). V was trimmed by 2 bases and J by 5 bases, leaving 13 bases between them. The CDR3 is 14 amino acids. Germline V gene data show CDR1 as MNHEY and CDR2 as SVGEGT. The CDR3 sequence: CASSYRAGSHEQYF. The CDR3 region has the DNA TGTGCCAGCAGTTACAGGGCCGGGAGCCACGAGCAGTACTTC.

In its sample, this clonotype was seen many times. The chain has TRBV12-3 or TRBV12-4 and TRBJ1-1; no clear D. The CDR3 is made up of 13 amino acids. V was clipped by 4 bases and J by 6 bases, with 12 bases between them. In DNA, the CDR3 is TGTGCCAGCAGTTCATCCGTTACCGCTGAAGCTTTCTTT. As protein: CASSSSVTAEAFF.

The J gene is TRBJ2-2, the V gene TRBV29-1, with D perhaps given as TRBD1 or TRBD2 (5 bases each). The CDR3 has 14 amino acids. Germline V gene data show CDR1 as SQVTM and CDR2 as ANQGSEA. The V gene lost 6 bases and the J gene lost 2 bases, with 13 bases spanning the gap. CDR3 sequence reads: CSVSRDLNTGELFF. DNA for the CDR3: TGCAGCGTATCCAGGGACCTAAACACCGGGGAGCTGTTTTTT.

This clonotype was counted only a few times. This chain's CDR3 is CASSPGTGFNTGELFF. The CDR3 DNA reads as TGTGCCAGCAGCCCAGGGACAGGGTTCAACACCGGGGAGCTGTTTTTT. This chain uses TRBV7-9 with TRBJ2-2; 9 bases are shared with TRBD1. The ends lost 5 bases at V and 2 bases at J; junction bases unmatched: 6. This CDR3 is built from 16 residues. Germline V gene lookup returns CDR1 SEHNR and CDR2 FQNEAQ (reference sequence).